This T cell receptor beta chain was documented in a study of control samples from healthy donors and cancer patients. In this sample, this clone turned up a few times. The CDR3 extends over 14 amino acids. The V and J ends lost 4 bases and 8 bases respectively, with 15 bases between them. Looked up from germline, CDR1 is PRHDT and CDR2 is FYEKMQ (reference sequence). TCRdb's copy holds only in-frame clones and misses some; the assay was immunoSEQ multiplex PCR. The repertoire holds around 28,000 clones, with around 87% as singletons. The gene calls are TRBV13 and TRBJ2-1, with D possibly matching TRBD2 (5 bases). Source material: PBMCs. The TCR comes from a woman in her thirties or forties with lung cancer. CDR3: CASSSLGVLDEQFF. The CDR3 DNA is TGTGCCAGCAGCTCCCTCGGGGTATTGGATGAGCAGTTCTTC.